These T cell receptor beta chains were read from a single sample in a study of blood T cell repertoires in COVID-19. Only in-frame clones appear in the TCRdb table, and some are missing; sequencing was by immunoSEQ multiplex PCR. Counted here are approximately 300,000 clones, 90% occurring once; the ten biggest clones make up over 3.5%. The sample comprised peripheral blood. These receptors all stem from a woman in her forties with acute or convalescent COVID-19. Each CDR3 is given with its conserved first and last residue. The D gene is left open where the match is weak. Expanded clones get a size class; other rows say once, few or many, or leave the size out.

CDR3nt: TGTGCCAGCAGCGTAGCCGGGACTCCGAACACCGGGGAGCTGTTTTTT
CDR3aa: CASSVAGTPNTGELFF
j_gene: TRBJ2-2
abundance: -
len: 16
d_gene: -
v_gene: TRBV9

CDR3nt: TGTGCCAGCAGTGACTCCCCAGGGAATGAAAAACTGTTTTTT
CDR3aa: CASSDSPGNEKLFF
j_gene: TRBJ1-4
abundance: -
len: 14
d_gene: -
v_gene: TRBV6-4

CDR3nt: TGTGCCAGCAGCTCTAGGACAGGGGCTAATGAAAAACTGTTTTTT
CDR3aa: CASSSRTGANEKLFF
j_gene: TRBJ1-4
abundance: -
len: 15
d_gene: TRBD1
v_gene: TRBV5-6

CDR3nt: TGTGCCAGCAGCTCTTACAGGGGAACGGCTTCACCCCTCCACTTT
CDR3aa: CASSSYRGTASPLHF
j_gene: TRBJ1-6
abundance: -
len: 15
d_gene: TRBD1
v_gene: TRBV11-2

CDR3nt: TGTGCCAGCAGCCCAACAGGGAGGGGGTCTAATGAAAAACTGTTTTTT
CDR3aa: CASSPTGRGSNEKLFF
j_gene: TRBJ1-4
abundance: -
len: 16
d_gene: -
v_gene: TRBV14

CDR3nt: TGTGCCAGCTCAGCACCCGGGAATACTATCGCAGATACGCAGTATTTT
CDR3aa: CASSAPGNTIADTQYF
j_gene: TRBJ2-3
abundance: once
len: 16
d_gene: -
v_gene: TRBV18

CDR3nt: TGTGCCAGCAGCTTCCTTGGACAGTTGAACACTGAAGCTTTCTTT
CDR3aa: CASSFLGQLNTEAFF
j_gene: TRBJ1-1
abundance: -
len: 15
d_gene: -
v_gene: TRBV5-6

CDR3nt: TGCGCCAGCACCCCAACCCCAGGACTCCAAGAGACCCAGTACTTC
CDR3aa: CASTPTPGLQETQYF
j_gene: TRBJ2-5
abundance: -
len: 15
d_gene: -
v_gene: TRBV5-1

CDR3nt: TGTGCCAGCAGCCTCCAACCATGGGCTAGCGGGTCCTACAATGAGCAGTTCTTC
CDR3aa: CASSLQPWASGSYNEQFF
j_gene: TRBJ2-1
abundance: -
len: 18
d_gene: TRBD2
v_gene: TRBV7-3

CDR3nt: TGTGCCAGCAGCCAAGCGGGGGGGCACACCGGGGAGCTGTTTTTT
CDR3aa: CASSQAGGHTGELFF
j_gene: TRBJ2-2
abundance: -
len: 15
d_gene: TRBD2
v_gene: TRBV4-2

CDR3nt: TGTGCCAGCAGCGTAGGTCTCCAAGAGACCCAGTACTTC
CDR3aa: CASSVGLQETQYF
j_gene: TRBJ2-5
abundance: -
len: 13
d_gene: -
v_gene: TRBV9

CDR3nt: TGTGCCAGCAGTGGGACAGGGGGAGGCTCGGATCAGCCCCAGCATTTT
CDR3aa: CASSGTGGGSDQPQHF
j_gene: TRBJ1-5
abundance: -
len: 16
d_gene: TRBD1
v_gene: TRBV2

CDR3nt: TGTGCCTGGAGTAGCGGGGGGCCCACAGATACGCAGTATTTT
CDR3aa: CAWSSGGPTDTQYF
j_gene: TRBJ2-3
abundance: once
len: 14
d_gene: TRBD2
v_gene: TRBV30

CDR3nt: TGTGCCAGCTCCTCCACGAGGGTCTATGGCTACACCTTC
CDR3aa: CASSSTRVYGYTF
j_gene: TRBJ1-2
abundance: -
len: 13
d_gene: -
v_gene: TRBV5-5

CDR3nt: TGTGCCAGCAGCCCGGGTCGTCAGCCCCAGCATTTT
CDR3aa: CASSPGRQPQHF
j_gene: TRBJ1-5
abundance: -
len: 12
d_gene: -
v_gene: TRBV2

CDR3nt: TGCGCCAGCAGCCGGCGGGACAGCTTGAACACTGAAGCTTTCTTT
CDR3aa: CASSRRDSLNTEAFF
j_gene: TRBJ1-1
abundance: -
len: 15
d_gene: TRBD1
v_gene: TRBV4-1

CDR3nt: TGCGCCAGCAGTGAGCCTAGGGAGTCTAGGTATGGCTACACCTTC
CDR3aa: CASSEPRESRYGYTF
j_gene: TRBJ1-2
abundance: -
len: 15
d_gene: -
v_gene: TRBV10-1

CDR3nt: TGTGCTAGTGGTTTGGTACGGGAAAGTGAAGCTTTCTTT
CDR3aa: CASGLVRESEAFF
j_gene: TRBJ1-1
abundance: -
len: 13
d_gene: -
v_gene: TRBV12-5

CDR3nt: TGTGCCACCAGCAGAGCTTCAGGTACTAATGAAAAACTGTTTTTT
CDR3aa: CATSRASGTNEKLFF
j_gene: TRBJ1-4
abundance: -
len: 15
d_gene: -
v_gene: TRBV15

CDR3nt: TGTGCCAGCAGCCAAGTAATAGGCCAGGGCTATGGCTACACCTTC
CDR3aa: CASSQVIGQGYGYTF
j_gene: TRBJ1-2
abundance: -
len: 15
d_gene: -
v_gene: TRBV3-1/TRBV3-2

CDR3nt: TGCGCCAGCAGCTTCGGGAGGGGGGTATTCGGAAACACCATATATTTT
CDR3aa: CASSFGRGVFGNTIYF
j_gene: TRBJ1-3
abundance: -
len: 16
d_gene: -
v_gene: TRBV5-1

CDR3nt: TGTGCCAGCAGTCCCGAGGCGGGTCGGTATGGCTACACCTTC
CDR3aa: CASSPEAGRYGYTF
j_gene: TRBJ1-2
abundance: -
len: 14
d_gene: -
v_gene: TRBV6-5

CDR3nt: TGTGCCAGCAGGGGCCCGGGACAGTCTGGAAACACCATATATTTT
CDR3aa: CASRGPGQSGNTIYF
j_gene: TRBJ1-3
abundance: few
len: 15
d_gene: TRBD1
v_gene: TRBV11-2